These 31 T cell receptor beta chains came from one sample sequenced in a study of tumor-infiltrating lymphocytes in primary liver carcinoma. Bulk tissue was left unsorted, and RNA and DNA were co-extracted from about 20-30 mg of it. A constant-region primer served to make TCR beta cDNA from roughly 500 ng total RNA. Three rounds of nested multiplex PCR with slightly modified ARM-PCR produced TCR beta libraries. Both of the initial two PCR rounds ran for nine to eleven cycles and employed TRBV1-TRBV30 forward primers alongside a C-beta reverse primer. TCRdb re-derived calls from the multiplex PCR reads in MiXCR, one entry per CDR3 protein. The sample records about 99,000 distinct CDR3 sequences, 69% being singletons. Sequences were obtained from liver tumor tissue from sampling region 5. Subset denoted: tumor region T5, tumor centre. The receptors originated from a woman in her sixties with primary liver carcinoma and hepatitis B virus infection.

This clonotype appeared once. Mismatch with germline at one junction end may stem from a read error. This chain links TRBV18 with TRBJ2-7; 8 bases line up with TRBD1. Germline loops: CDR1 KGHSH, CDR2 LQKENI. This CDR3 is built from 13 residues. Written as DNA, the CDR3 is TGTGTCAGCTCAAAGAACAGGGGGAACGAGCAGTACTTC. Residues: CVSSKNRGNEQYF.

This clonotype was counted only a few times. This may be a read error: a much more frequent sequence differs by one nucleotide. In this CDR3 the conserved last residue, phenylalanine or tryptophan, is missing, so a read error is likely. The rearrangement links TRBV6-5 to TRBJ2-1; 9 nucleotides match TRBD1. Germline values: CDR1 MNHEY, CDR2 SVGAGI. The CDR3 has 15 residues. V trimming: 2 bases; J trimming: 10 bases; junction bases outside the gene matches: 9. The CDR3 spells CASSYGGTGLGEQFL. The DNA of the CDR3 is TGTGCCAGCAGTTACGGGGGGACAGGGCTGGGAGAGCAGTTCCTC.

The chain couples TRBV10-3 to TRBJ1-1; D may be TRBD1 (6 bases). Trimming cost V 3 bases and J 5 bases, with 13 bases left between them. Per the germline V gene, CDR1 is ENHRY and CDR2 is SYGVKD. The CDR3 is made up of 14 amino acids. The CDR3 DNA reads as TGTGCCATCAGTGACTTTGGGGGGCTTACTGAAGCTTTCTTT. This codes for CAISDFGGLTEAFF.

This clonotype has just a few counts. V usage is TRBV7-9 and J usage is TRBJ2-3, with 8 bases aligning to TRBD1. Germline CDR1 is SEHNR and CDR2 is FQNEAQ (reference sequence). V shed 1 base, J shed 4 bases, and the junction held 7 bases outside the gene matches. This CDR3 spans 16 amino acids. In nucleotides, the CDR3 is TGTGCCAGCAGCTTAGGGCAGGGGGCTCTCTCAGATACGCAGTATTTT. This gives the protein CASSLGQGALSDTQYF.

A word on this clonotype: This CDR3 is missing its conserved last phenylalanine or tryptophan, likely due to a read error. V is TRBV11-2 and J is TRBJ1-2; D is undetermined. Germline-derived CDR1 and CDR2 are SGHAT and FQNNGV. The CDR3 has 13 amino acids. CDR3: CASSPTHNYDYTL. The CDR3 coding sequence is TGTGCCAGTAGTCCGACCCATAACTATGACTACACCCTC.

In its sample, this clonotype was seen many times. The rearrangement links TRBV10-1 to TRBJ2-3, with 14 bases identical to TRBD2. With 4 bases clipped from V and 5 bases from J, the junction kept 2 bases outside the gene matches. The CDR3 covers 15 residues. Per the germline V gene, CDR1 is WNHNN and CDR2 is SYGVQD (reference sequence). Written as DNA, the CDR3 is TGCGCCAGCAGTGGACTAGCGGGAGGGGTAGATACGCAGTATTTT. Its protein is CASSGLAGGVDTQYF.

Notes on this clonotype: A junction end diverges from the germline sequence, so it may reflect a read error. The rearrangement links TRBV12-3 or TRBV12-4 to TRBJ2-7; tentatively, D is TRBD2 (6 bases). The CDR3 is 18 residues long. CDR3 sequence: CASSLESWLSSVDYDQYF. The CDR3 DNA reads as TGTGCCAGCAGTTTAGAGAGTTGGCTGAGCTCGGTGGACTACGATCAGTACTTC.

This clonotype was picked up one time. Mismatch with germline at one junction end may stem from a read error. The chain joins TRBV11-3 to TRBJ2-3; a possible D gene is TRBD1 (5 bases). This CDR3 contains 12 residues. From germline, CDR1 is SGHNT and CDR2 YENEEA. CDR3 amino acids: CASRQWADTQYF. The CDR3, as DNA: TGCGCCAGCAGACAGTGGGCAGATACGCAGTATTTT.

With regard to this clonotype: Given a much more abundant clone one base away, this may be a read error. This rearrangement joins TRBV7-9 to TRBJ2-7; D gene ambiguous. Germline CDR1 and CDR2: SEHNR and FQNEAQ (reference sequence). CDR3 length: 11 residues. The CDR3 protein is CASSLAYKQYF. The CDR3 DNA follows: TGTGCCAGCAGCTTAGCCTACAAGCAGTACTTC.

With regard to this clonotype: With a much larger clone just one base away, this may be a read error. CDR3 bases: TGTGCCAACAGCCTTTGGGGGGAGGCTGCCCAGTTCTTC. Amino acids: CANSLWGEAAQFF. This rearrangement joins TRBV12-3 or TRBV12-4 to TRBJ2-1; maybe TRBD2 (6 bases). The V gene lost 10 bases and the J gene lost 13 bases, with 23 bases spanning the gap. The CDR3 spans 13 residues.

This clonotype was detected only a few times. The J gene is TRBJ2-7, the V gene TRBV11-2; tentatively, D is TRBD1 (5 bases). The CDR3 is made up of 14 amino acids. Trimming stripped 10 bases from V and 7 bases from J, with 23 bases between. CDR1 and CDR2 (germline): SGHAT, FQNNGV. CDR3 nucleotide sequence: TGTGCCAACAACAAAGCTGACAGTTTAGGAGAGCAGTACTTC. It yields the protein CANNKADSLGEQYF.

With respect to this clonotype: One base away lies a much larger clone, so this may be a sequencing read error. The rearrangement uses TRBV5-1 and TRBJ1-6, with 7 bases matching TRBD1. The CDR3 spans 16 residues. After removal of 5 bases from V and 6 bases from J, the junction contained 11 bases not matched to a gene. The germline V gene encodes CDR1 SGHRS and CDR2 YFSETQ. CDR3 region: CASSQDRDRSNSPLHF. CDR3 sequence (DNA): TGCGCCAGCAGTCAAGACAGGGATAGGAGTAATTCACCCCTCCACTTT.

As for this clonotype: Here the CDR3 omits its conserved ending phenylalanine or tryptophan, so a read error is the likely source. Because the CDR3's place on the DNA is in doubt, the DNA is left out and the CDR3 is given as listed by TCRdb. The rearrangement links TRBV10-3 to TRBJ2-3; TRBD1 reflects the table's D call only, with no check against the DNA. Germline lookup yields CDR1 ENHRY and CDR2 SYGVKD. The CDR3 totals 15 residues, both ends included. The CDR3 loop is CPISRTGGKEDTQYL.

In its sample, this clonotype was seen a few times. One end of the junction fails to match germline, which may point to a read error. This sequence joins TRBV11-2 and TRBJ2-7; TRBD1 agrees at 7 bases. Germline-derived CDR1 and CDR2 are SGHAT and FQNNGV. This CDR3 has 14 residues. The DNA for the CDR3 is TGTGCCAGCAGTTTAGGACAGGCCACCTACGAGCAGTACTTC. Translating it yields CASSLGQATYEQYF.

The sample holds many counts of this clonotype. The chain is built from TRBV12-3 or TRBV12-4 and TRBJ2-2; TRBD2 agrees at 8 bases. Unmatched junction bases numbered 5, after V lost 4 bases and J lost 4 bases. The CDR3 is 15 amino acids. CDR3 DNA: TGTGCCAGCAGTTCGAGCGGGAGAGGCACCGGGGAGCTGTTTTTT. Residues: CASSSSGRGTGELFF.

The table lists this clonotype with a count of one. The rearrangement links TRBV29-1 to TRBJ1-2; D gene uncertain. Trimming took 4 bases from V and 5 from J, leaving 17 bases between them. The CDR3 covers 14 residues. Per the germline V gene, CDR1 is SQVTM and CDR2 is ANQGSEA. Here the CDR3 reads CSVGTCDGSYGYTF. The CDR3 DNA is TGCAGCGTTGGAACCTGTGATGGTTCATATGGCTACACCTTC.

This clonotype was observed at least ten times. The chain joins TRBV10-3 to TRBJ1-6; D possibly corresponds to TRBD1 (5 bases). CDR3 length: 13 residues. Per the germline V gene, CDR1 is ENHRY and CDR2 is SYGVKD. V lost 11 bases and J lost 8, with 16 bases in between. CDR3 residues: CAVQEGLDSPLHF. As DNA, the CDR3 is TGTGCCGTTCAAGAGGGGCTAGATTCACCCCTCCACTTT.

Concerning this clonotype itself: The junction and the germline gene differ at one end; a read error may be behind it. The chain combines TRBV11-2 with TRBJ2-2; 13 nucleotides match TRBD2. CDR1 and CDR2 (germline): SGHAT, FQNNGV. The CDR3 has 19 amino acids. CDR3 nucleotides: TGTGTTAGCAGCCCCGACCTCGGGACTAGCGGGATGGGGACCGGGGAGTTGTTTTTT. It specifies CVSSPDLGTSGMGTGELFF. Supplemented by reference TRBV11-2 and TRBJ2-2, the full variable domain reads EAGVAQSPRYKIIEKRQSVAFWCNPISGHATLYWYQQILGQGPKLLIQFQNNGVVDDSQLPKDRFSAERLKGVDSTLKIQPAKLEDSAVYLCVSSPDLGTSGMGTGELFFGEGSRLTVL.

This rearrangement joins TRBV11-2 to TRBJ2-7; tentatively, D is TRBD1 or TRBD2 (5 bases each). Between the trimmed V and J ends, which lost 11 bases and 6 bases, there was a span of 20 bases. The CDR3 consists of 13 residues. In germline, CDR1 is SGHAT, CDR2 FQNNGV. CDR3 sequence: CADSLTSGSEQYF. Here the CDR3 DNA reads TGTGCCGACAGCTTAACTAGTGGGAGCGAGCAGTACTTC. Full variable domain (remainder filled in from reference TRBV11-2 and TRBJ2-7): EAGVAQSPRYKIIEKRQSVAFWCNPISGHATLYWYQQILGQGPKLLIQFQNNGVVDDSQLPKDRFSAERLKGVDSTLKIQPAKLEDSAVYLCADSLTSGSEQYFGPGTRLTVT.

In this sample, this clonotype turned up many times. The chain has TRBV30 and TRBJ2-1; 13 nucleotides agree with TRBD2. Trimming cost V 3 bases and J 6 bases; bases outside gene matches: 2. The CDR3 contains 14 residues. Germline values: CDR1 GTSNPN, CDR2 SVGIG (reference sequence). The CDR3 DNA reads as TGTGCCTGGAGAGGACTAGCGGGAGTCAATGAGCAGTTCTTC. Residues: CAWRGLAGVNEQFF.

About this clonotype: With a much larger clone just one base away, this may be a read error. The rearrangement uses TRBV5-1 and TRBJ2-1, with a possible D match to TRBD2 (6 bases). The germline gives CDR1 SGHRS, CDR2 YFSETQ. This CDR3 contains 17 residues. The CDR3 DNA follows: TGCGACAGCAGCCTGGAGGGCAGCTCGAGCTCCTACAATGAGCAGTTCTTC. This gives the protein CDSSLEGSSSSYNEQFF.

Turning to this clonotype: It is unclear where the CDR3 begins or ends on the DNA, so no DNA is shown, and the CDR3 is as TCRdb lists it. The V call is TRBV12-3 or TRBV12-4, the J call TRBJ1-1; the table's D call, TRBD1, has no DNA check behind it. The CDR3 comprises 13 residues, both ends counted. CDR3 protein: CASVVGPGTETFF.

This clonotype was seen repeatedly, ten times or more. The gene calls are TRBV28 and TRBJ2-3, with 10 bases identical to TRBD1. CDR3 size: 21 residues. CDR1 MDHEN and CDR2 SYDVKM come from the germline V gene. V gave up 2 bases and J gave up 2 bases; unmatched junction bases: 19. The CDR3 loop is CASSLEMDRGGTITNTDTQYF. CDR3 bases: TGTGCCAGCAGTTTAGAGATGGACAGGGGGGGAACTATAACCAACACAGATACGCAGTATTTT.

This chain connects TRBV29-1 to TRBJ2-2; 11 nucleotides align to TRBD2. The CDR3 is 15 residues long. The germline V gene has CDR1 SQVTM and CDR2 ANQGSEA. The V and J ends lost 3 bases and 8 bases, in that order; junction bases with no gene match: 8. This CDR3 reads CSVEASGRLEGELFF. As DNA, the CDR3 is TGCAGCGTTGAGGCTAGCGGGAGGCTCGAAGGGGAGCTGTTTTTT.

Comments on this clonotype: The final CDR3 position lacks the conserved phenylalanine or tryptophan, pointing to a likely read error. The chain recombines TRBV4-2 with TRBJ2-2; 8 positions match TRBD1. Germline assignment: CDR1 LGHNA and CDR2 YNFKEQ. CDR3 size: 15 residues. The CDR3 loop is CASRQDRGDTGELFL. DNA for the CDR3: TGTGCCAGCAGACAAGACAGGGGTGATACCGGGGAGCTGTTTCTT.

This chain uses TRBV28 with TRBJ2-3; D gene unclear. The V end was cut by 2 bases, the J end by 7 bases, with 13 bases between. The CDR3 runs 14 residues. Germline V gene lookup returns CDR1 MDHEN and CDR2 SYDVKM. This CDR3 reads CASSLPRPPNTQYF. The DNA of the CDR3 is TGTGCCAGCAGTTTACCGAGACCTCCGAATACGCAGTATTTT.

V gene TRBV5-4 combines with J gene TRBJ2-7; the D gene is possibly TRBD2 (5 bases). CDR3 size: 16 residues. V was pared by 5 bases and J by 3 bases, with 21 bases between. Germline CDR1 and CDR2: SGHNT and YYREEE (reference sequence). DNA for the CDR3: TGTGCCAGCAGTCCCCGCGGAGGTGGCAGAGTCTACGAGCAGTACTTC. As protein: CASSPRGGGRVYEQYF.

Comments on this clonotype: Compared with germline, one end of the junction differs, possibly owing to a read error. V and J are TRBV11-2 and TRBJ1-4; TRBD1 agrees at 7 bases. Germline V gives CDR1 SGHAT, CDR2 FQNNGV. The CDR3 runs to 18 residues. Written as DNA, the CDR3 is TGTGCAAGCGGCTCGACAGGGACCACTCGAGCAACTAATGAAAAACCGTTTTTT. Translating it yields CASGSTGTTRATNEKPFF.

Many counts were recorded for this clonotype. J is TRBJ2-3 and V is TRBV10-3; TRBD2 is a possible D gene (5 bases). Trimming left V 0 bases short and J 4 bases short, with 8 bases between. This CDR3 is 14 amino acids long. Looked up from germline, CDR1 is ENHRY and CDR2 is SYGVKD. This CDR3 reads CAISESPSPDTQYF. As DNA, the CDR3 is TGTGCCATCAGTGAGTCCCCTAGCCCAGATACGCAGTATTTT.

In its sample, this clonotype is medium-sized (0.01 to 0.1%). The chain combines TRBV12-3 or TRBV12-4 with TRBJ1-2; D unclear. CDR3 size: 13 residues. Trimming removed 5 bases from V and 8 bases from J, with 15 bases in between. CDR3 in DNA: TGTGCCAGCAGTCCTACCAGCCCTGGGGGCTACACCTTC. This gives the protein CASSPTSPGGYTF.

This clonotype was counted ten times or more. This sequence joins TRBV6-6 and TRBJ1-5; tentatively, D is TRBD1 (6 bases). Trimming removed 4 bases from V and 2 bases from J, with 24 bases in between. CDR3 length equals 19 residues. The germline gives CDR1 MNHNY, CDR2 SVGAGI (reference sequence). The CDR3 region has the DNA TGTGCCAGCAGTTCCACCGGGGGGCAGGGCGGATGGGGCAATCAGCCCCAGCATTTT. Translating gives CASSSTGGQGGWGNQPQHF.